This T cell receptor beta chain was recovered during a study of blood T cell repertoires in COVID-19. Overall study: Samples taken during acute and convalescent COVID-19 were collected in the United States, Italy and Spain.

Trimming at V came to 2 bases and at J to 5 bases, leaving 4 bases not matched to a gene. Per the germline V gene, CDR1 is SEHNR and CDR2 is FQNEAQ (reference sequence). This CDR3 is built from 15 residues. Per the study methods: Cell counts per sample came from amplifying reference gene primers. The assay was immunoSEQ multiplex PCR, and TCRdb's table has in-frame clones only and misses some. The DNA gave D and trimming, while V, J and clone size come from that table. The sample carries about 260,000 clones, around nine tenths recorded once. The sequencing sample was made of peripheral blood. The V gene is TRBV7-9, the J gene TRBJ2-1; 9 bases match TRBD2. This TCR was recovered from a man in his forties or fifties who had recovered from COVID-19. The DNA of the CDR3 is TGTGCCAGCAGCTTAATAGCGGGAGCCCACAATGAGCAGTTCTTC. This sequence encodes CASSLIAGAHNEQFF.